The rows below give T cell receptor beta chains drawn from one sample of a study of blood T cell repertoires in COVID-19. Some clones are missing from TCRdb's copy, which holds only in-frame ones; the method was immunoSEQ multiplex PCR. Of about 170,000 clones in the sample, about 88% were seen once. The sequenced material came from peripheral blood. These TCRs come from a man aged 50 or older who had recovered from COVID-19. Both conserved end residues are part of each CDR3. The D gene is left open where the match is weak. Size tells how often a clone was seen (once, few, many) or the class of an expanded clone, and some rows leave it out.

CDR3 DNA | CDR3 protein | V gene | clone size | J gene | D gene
TGTGCCGCAACAGGGAACTCCTACGAGCAGTACTTC | CAATGNSYEQYF | TRBV2 | . | TRBJ2-7 | .
TGTGCCAGCAGCGTAGCCAGTTTCTCCTACGAGCAGTACTTC | CASSVASFSYEQYF | TRBV9 | . | TRBJ2-7 | .
TGTGCCAGTAGTATCATCAGCGGGAGTGGCAATGAGCAGTTCTTC | CASSIISGSGNEQFF | TRBV19 | . | TRBJ2-1 | TRBD2
TGTGCCAGCAGCCAAGTGCGGGCCGGGGAGCTGTTTTTT | CASSQVRAGELFF | TRBV5-4 | once | TRBJ2-2 | .
TGTGCCAGTAGTATGTTCGGACTAGCGGGGGGAACCTTCACAGATACGCAGTATTTT | CASSMFGLAGGTFTDTQYF | TRBV19 | . | TRBJ2-3 | TRBD2
TGTGCCAGCAGCTTAGAAAGACAGGGTAGTTCACCCCTCCACTTT | CASSLERQGSSPLHF | TRBV7-2 | . | TRBJ1-6 | TRBD1
TGTGCCAGCAGTCGACTAGCGGGAGAGACCCAGTACTTC | CASSRLAGETQYF | TRBV6-5 | . | TRBJ2-5 | TRBD2
TGTGCCAGCAGTCCCGGGACTAGCGGGGGCTACGAGCAGTACTTC | CASSPGTSGGYEQYF | TRBV6-5 | . | TRBJ2-7 | TRBD2
TGTGCCAGCAGCGACGCTACGGGTATCGGGGCAGATACGCAGTATTTT | CASSDATGIGADTQYF | TRBV11-2 | once | TRBJ2-3 | .
TGTGCCAGCAGTTACCAACAGGGGTTGAATGGCTACACCTTC | CASSYQQGLNGYTF | TRBV7-8 | . | TRBJ1-2 | TRBD1
TGTGCCAGCAGCTTGGGTGACAGGGGGCGCCGGAACACTGAAGCTTTCTTT | CASSLGDRGRRNTEAFF | TRBV5-5 | . | TRBJ1-1 | TRBD1
TGTGCCAGCAGCTCTTCTAGCGGGGGGCGAGAGACCCAGTACTTC | CASSSSSGGRETQYF | TRBV7-2 | . | TRBJ2-5 | TRBD2
TGTGCCAGCAGCTTTCTACAGGAGCAGTTCTTC | CASSFLQEQFF | TRBV7-2 | . | TRBJ2-1 | .
TGTGCCAGCAGCTTGACTAGCGGGAGCCCGACAGATACGCAGTATTTT | CASSLTSGSPTDTQYF | TRBV7-6 | . | TRBJ2-3 | TRBD2
TGTGCCAGCATTCCCGGGAGGGCCGGGGAGACCCAGTACTTC | CASIPGRAGETQYF | TRBV7-2 | . | TRBJ2-5 | TRBD2
TGTGCCAGCAGCCTGGCGGGAGCCGGGGGCTACACCTTC | CASSLAGAGGYTF | TRBV5-6 | . | TRBJ1-2 | .
TGCGCCAGCAGCTCCGGGACTAGCGACACAGATACGCAGTATTTT | CASSSGTSDTDTQYF | TRBV5-1 | . | TRBJ2-3 | TRBD2
TGTGCCAGCAGTGGGGAGTTGGGGTACGAAAAACTGTTTTTT | CASSGELGYEKLFF | TRBV2 | . | TRBJ1-4 | .
TGTGCCAGCAGCTTTTGGGGAGTGGGCGAGCAGTACTTC | CASSFWGVGEQYF | TRBV11-2 | once | TRBJ2-7 | .
TGTGCCAGCAGCTTATACAGGGGGGTGAACACTGAAGCTTTCTTT | CASSLYRGVNTEAFF | TRBV7-2 | . | TRBJ1-1 | TRBD1
TGCGCCAGCAGCTTGGCCGGGACAGGGGGGAACACTGAAGCTTTCTTT | CASSLAGTGGNTEAFF | TRBV5-1 | . | TRBJ1-1 | TRBD1
TGTGCCAGCAGCCCAGGGTTGGGAGGCTACACCTTC | CASSPGLGGYTF | TRBV28 | . | TRBJ1-2 | .
TGTGCCAGCAGCGTAGCTGGGACTCACACCGGGGAGCTGTTTTTT | CASSVAGTHTGELFF | TRBV9 | . | TRBJ2-2 | .
TGCAGCGTGGGGACAGTCTATGGCTACACCTTC | CSVGTVYGYTF | TRBV29-1 | . | TRBJ1-2 | TRBD1
TGTGCCAGCAGCTTAGCGGAGGTGGTGGACCGCTCTGGAAACACCATATATTTT | CASSLAEVVDRSGNTIYF | TRBV7-8 | . | TRBJ1-3 | .
TGCGCCAGCAGTGAGGCTAGCGGGGGGGCTGCAGATACGCAGTATTTT | CASSEASGGAADTQYF | TRBV10-2 | medium-sized | TRBJ2-3 | TRBD2
TGTGCCAGCAGTTACGGCCAGAGGTCGAGTCAGCCCCAGCATTTT | CASSYGQRSSQPQHF | TRBV6-6 | once | TRBJ1-5 | .
TGTGCCTGGAGTTCACTGTATGGCTACACCTTC | CAWSSLYGYTF | TRBV30 | . | TRBJ1-2 | .
TGTGCCAGCAGTTTATGGGCTAGCGGTTCGGGTGAGCAGTTCTTC | CASSLWASGSGEQFF | TRBV27 | . | TRBJ2-1 | TRBD2
TGTGCCAGCAGCCCCTCGACAGGGAAAGAGACCCAGTACTTC | CASSPSTGKETQYF | TRBV9 | . | TRBJ2-5 | TRBD1
TGTGCCAGTACCTTGGCCCAAGAGACCCAGTACTTC | CASTLAQETQYF | TRBV7-2 | . | TRBJ2-5 | .
TGTGCCAGCTCAACACGGACAGGCCGGGGAAATGGCTACACCTTC | CASSTRTGRGNGYTF | TRBV18 | . | TRBJ1-2 | TRBD1
TGTGCCAGCAGCTCCCTCCGGGACAAAAAGGGAGGGCATGAAAAACTGTTTTTT | CASSSLRDKKGGHEKLFF | TRBV11-2 | . | TRBJ1-4 | .
TGTGCCAGCAGTAGGGACAGGGCGCGGGGCTACACCTTC | CASSRDRARGYTF | TRBV27 | . | TRBJ1-2 | TRBD1
TGTGCCAGCAGTTGGGCCGCGAACTACGAGCAGTACTTC | CASSWAANYEQYF | TRBV6-5 | once | TRBJ2-7 | .
TGTGCCAGCAGCCCAACAGGGGGCAGGGAGACCCAGTACTTC | CASSPTGGRETQYF | TRBV7-7 | . | TRBJ2-5 | TRBD1
TGTGCCATCAGTGAGGCCGGGGGCGAGCAGTACTTC | CAISEAGGEQYF | TRBV10-3 | . | TRBJ2-7 | .
TGTGCCACCAGTGATTATTCACCAGATGGTGAGTTCTTC | CATSDYSPDGEFF | TRBV24-1 | . | TRBJ2-1 | .
TGTGCCAGCAGCCGTGGGGACAGACAAGAGACCCAGTACTTC | CASSRGDRQETQYF | TRBV7-2 | . | TRBJ2-5 | TRBD1
TGTGCCAGCAGTGGTACCGGGACAGGGTTTGAAAAACTGTTTTTT | CASSGTGTGFEKLFF | TRBV9 | . | TRBJ1-4 | TRBD1
TGTGCCAGCAGCTTCCTCTGGAGCTCCTACAATGAGCAGTTCTTC | CASSFLWSSYNEQFF | TRBV7-9 | . | TRBJ2-1 | .
TGTGCCAGCAGCCCCAGCCAAGAGACCCAGTACTTC | CASSPSQETQYF | TRBV7-9 | . | TRBJ2-5 | .
TGTGCCAGCAGTTTTATGGGGGGGATATACGAGCAGTACTTC | CASSFMGGIYEQYF | TRBV28 | . | TRBJ2-7 | TRBD2
TGTGCCAGCAGCTGGGGCCAGGGTACGCAGACCCAGTACTTC | CASSWGQGTQTQYF | TRBV7-6 | . | TRBJ2-5 | .
TGCGCCAGCAGCCAAAACGACGGGACTAGCACAGATACGCAGTATTTT | CASSQNDGTSTDTQYF | TRBV5-1 | . | TRBJ2-3 | .
TGTGCCAGCAGTAGGGCAGGACTTAACACCGGGGAGCTGTTTTTT | CASSRAGLNTGELFF | TRBV27 | many | TRBJ2-2 | .
TGTGCCAGCAGTCGCAAGACATACCGGGACAGGGGGTATGGCTACACCTTC | CASSRKTYRDRGYGYTF | TRBV28 | few | TRBJ1-2 | TRBD1
TGTGCCAGCAGCTTGGGTGCTAGATACAATGAGCAGTTCTTC | CASSLGARYNEQFF | TRBV5-6 | . | TRBJ2-1 | .
TGTGCCTGGAGGGGGGGATCGAACACCGGGGAGCTGTTTTTT | CAWRGGSNTGELFF | TRBV30 | . | TRBJ2-2 | .
TGTGCCAGCAGTTCCAGGGGGCGAAACACTGAAGCTTTCTTT | CASSSRGRNTEAFF | TRBV27 | . | TRBJ1-1 | TRBD1
TGTGCCAGCAGCCCCCCGGGTTTAGAAGCTTTCTTT | CASSPPGLEAFF | TRBV7-9 | . | TRBJ1-1 | .
TGTGCCAGCAGTTTAGGGGTACTAGCGGGAAGCCTTAGTGAGCAGTACTTC | CASSLGVLAGSLSEQYF | TRBV27 | few | TRBJ2-7 | TRBD2
TGTGCCAGCTCACCATTAGCACAAGATACGCAGTATTTT | CASSPLAQDTQYF | TRBV18 | . | TRBJ2-3 | .
TGTGCCAGCAGCCCTAACAGGGCGCTTGGCGGGGAGCTGTTTTTT | CASSPNRALGGELFF | TRBV2 | . | TRBJ2-2 | .
TGTGCCAGCAAGGAACGGGGGGCGAGTGGCTACACCTTC | CASKERGASGYTF | TRBV6-5 | . | TRBJ1-2 | .